This passage covers 23 T cell receptor beta chains from one sample sequenced in a study of a mutant IDH1 vaccine in newly diagnosed glioma. No antigen has been assigned to these receptors. Profiled with immunoSEQ multiplex PCR; TCRdb holds only in-frame clones, not every one. This sample yields 10,000 to 14,000 clones, of which 81% are seen a single time; 15% to 20% belongs to the top ten. Documented time point: week 47, end of study. Each dose of the vaccine consisted of 300 ug of mutant IDH1 20-mer peptide, with topical imiquimod. Here the sequenced sample was PBMCs, taken from a glioma patient whose treatment included an IDH1 peptide vaccine. The receptors originated from a man aged 25-45 years with glioma.

V is TRBV6-5 and J is TRBJ2-1, with D perhaps TRBD1 (6 bases). V was cut by 4 bases and J by 0 bases, with 13 bases left in between. Germline-derived CDR1 and CDR2 are MNHEY and SVGAGI. This CDR3 has 16 residues. The CDR3 reads CASSSNRESSYNEQFF. The CDR3 bases are TGTGCCAGCAGTTCTAACAGGGAGAGCTCCTACAATGAGCAGTTCTTC.

The chain couples TRBV6-1 to TRBJ2-7; D remains unclear. Germline V gives CDR1 MNHNS, CDR2 SASEGT. Trimming shortened V by 1 base and J by 4 bases, and 14 bases separated the two germline ends. The CDR3 contains 15 residues. The CDR3 is CASSEGLALAYEQYF. In nucleotides, the CDR3 is TGTGCCAGCAGTGAAGGGCTGGCCCTCGCTTACGAGCAGTACTTC.

This clone was counted once. The V call is TRBV5-1, the J call TRBJ2-5; D remains ambiguous. Germline CDR1 SGHRS, CDR2 YFSETQ. V was trimmed by 0 bases and J by 2 bases, leaving 14 bases between them. The length of the CDR3 is 16 residues. As DNA, the CDR3 is TGCGCCAGCAGCTTGGGGGCCTCCATCGGGCAAGAGACCCAGTACTTC. Amino acid sequence: CASSLGASIGQETQYF. The whole variable domain, remainder taken from reference TRBV5-1 and TRBJ2-5, is KAGVTQTPRYLIKTRGQQVTLSCSPISGHRSVSWYQQTPGQGLQFLFEYFSETQRNKGNFPGRFSGRQFSNSRSEMNVSTLELGDSALYLCASSLGASIGQETQYFGPGTRLLVL.

This clone has just one count. The chain joins TRBV5-1 to TRBJ2-3; 13 bases are a match to TRBD2. CDR3 length equals 17 residues. The V gene end was trimmed by 3 bases and the J gene end by 2 bases; junction bases not matched to a gene: 6. Germline V CDR1 and CDR2: SGHRS, YFSETQ. CDR3 amino acids: CASSSRTSGGPTDTQYF. The CDR3 nucleotides are TGCGCCAGCAGCTCCAGGACTAGCGGGGGCCCCACAGATACGCAGTATTTT.

This rearrangement joins TRBV5-1 to TRBJ2-3, with 14 bases lining up with TRBD2. V trimming: 4 bases; J trimming: 3 bases; junction bases outside the gene matches: 4. This CDR3 is built from 16 residues. Germline V CDR1 and CDR2: SGHRS, YFSETQ. The CDR3 coding sequence is TGCGCCAGCAGCCCTGGACTAGCGGGAGGAACAGATACGCAGTATTTT. This codes for CASSPGLAGGTDTQYF. The variable domain in full, with the rest retrieved from reference TRBV5-1 and TRBJ2-3, is KAGVTQTPRYLIKTRGQQVTLSCSPISGHRSVSWYQQTPGQGLQFLFEYFSETQRNKGNFPGRFSGRQFSNSRSEMNVSTLELGDSALYLCASSPGLAGGTDTQYFGPGTRLTVL.

The CDR3 here is CASSLVGQSYEQYF. DNA for the CDR3: TGTGCCAGCAGCTTGGTGGGACAGAGCTACGAGCAGTACTTC. The chain employs TRBV5-4 and TRBJ2-7; 7 bases fit TRBD1. V lost 0 bases to trimming and J lost 3 bases; unmatched junction nucleotides: 3. CDR1 and CDR2 from the germline V gene are SGHNT and YYREEE (reference sequence). This CDR3 has 14 residues.

This chain uses TRBV6-5 with TRBJ1-2; D remains unclear. CDR3 length: 12 residues. Trimming removed 6 bases from V and 8 bases from J, with 13 bases in between. Per the germline V gene, CDR1 is MNHEY and CDR2 is SVGAGI. CDR3 DNA: TGTGCCAGCAGGCAAGGACCTGCCGGCTACACCTTC. Protein sequence: CASRQGPAGYTF.

The chain links TRBV10-2 to TRBJ2-1; D not resolved. The CDR3 covers 15 residues. Trimming stripped 2 bases from V and 6 bases from J, with 14 bases between. Germline CDR1 is WSHSY and CDR2 is SAAADI. DNA for the CDR3: TGCGCCAGCAGTGAGACCCTAGAGACCCTCAATGAGCAGTTCTTC. It is translated as CASSETLETLNEQFF.

The chain employs TRBV2 and TRBJ2-3; tentatively, D is TRBD1 (6 bases). The V and J ends lost 6 bases and 6 bases respectively, with 16 bases between them. The germline V gene encodes CDR1 SNHLY and CDR2 FYNNEI. The CDR3 runs to 14 residues. For the CDR3, the DNA is TGTGCCAGCAGGAAGACAGGCCTCTTGGATACGCAGTATTTT. It specifies CASRKTGLLDTQYF.

The chain combines TRBV2 with TRBJ2-1; D not resolved. V was trimmed by 7 bases and J by 4 bases, leaving 5 bases between them. The CDR3 runs to 11 residues. Germline CDR1 SNHLY, CDR2 FYNNEI. Written as DNA, the CDR3 is TGTGCCAGCACACAGTACAATGAGCAGTTCTTC. This sequence encodes CASTQYNEQFF. The variable domain in full, completed from reference TRBV2 and TRBJ2-1, reads EPEVTQTPSHQVTQMGQEVILRCVPISNHLYFYWYRQILGQKVEFLVSFYNNEISEKSEIFDDQFSVERPDGSNFTLKIRSTKLEDSAMYFCASTQYNEQFFGPGTRLTVL.

This clone was counted once. The chain is built from TRBV7-6 and TRBJ2-5; maybe TRBD2 (6 bases). Germline CDR1 is SGHVS and CDR2 is FNYEAQ. This CDR3 comprises 14 residues. V was shortened by 5 bases and J by 5 bases, with 15 bases between the two germline ends. The CDR3 region is CASSIGRTGETQYF. DNA of the CDR3: TGTGCCAGCAGCATCGGGAGAACTGGGGAGACCCAGTACTTC.

The rearrangement links TRBV19 to TRBJ1-1; 7 nucleotides agree with TRBD1. Trimming at V came to 5 bases and at J to 0 bases, leaving 12 bases not matched to a gene. The CDR3 has 17 residues. The germline gives CDR1 LNHDA, CDR2 SQIVND (reference sequence). CDR3 in amino acids: CASSGGDSITMNTEAFF. CDR3 bases: TGTGCCAGTAGTGGGGGGGACAGCATAACTATGAACACTGAAGCTTTCTTT.

This chain uses TRBV6-6 with TRBJ2-2; D may be TRBD2 (6 bases). Germline V gives CDR1 MNHNY, CDR2 SVGAGI (reference sequence). CDR3 length: 14 residues. The V gene lost 6 bases and the J gene lost 4 bases, with 12 bases spanning the gap. This CDR3 is CASSKGLLTGELFF. Here the CDR3 DNA reads TGTGCCAGCAGCAAGGGACTTCTCACCGGGGAGCTGTTTTTT.

This chain connects TRBV15 to TRBJ2-7; a possible D gene is TRBD2 (6 bases). Germline lookup yields CDR1 LNHNV and CDR2 YYDKDF (reference sequence). The ends were cut back, 0 bases at V and 9 bases at J, with 12 bases in the middle. The CDR3 consists of 13 residues. CDR3 sequence: CATSRDRWGGQYF. The DNA for the CDR3 is TGTGCCACCAGCAGAGATCGGTGGGGAGGGCAGTACTTC. The whole variable domain, filled in from reference TRBV15 and TRBJ2-7, reads DAMVIQNPRYQVTQFGKPVTLSCSQTLNHNVMYWYQQKSSQAPKLLFHYYDKDFNNEADTPDNFQSRRPNTSFCFLDIRSPGLGDTAMYLCATSRDRWGGQYFGPGTRLTVT.

The CDR3 spells CASGLSGEASEQFF. As DNA, the CDR3 is TGTGCCAGCGGGCTGTCCGGTGAGGCTAGCGAGCAGTTCTTC. This chain joins TRBV6-4 and TRBJ2-1; weak D call: TRBD2 (5 bases). From germline, CDR1 is MRHNA and CDR2 SNTAGT. V was cut by 8 bases and J by 10 bases, with 21 bases left in between. The CDR3 sequence is 14 residues long.

The chain combines TRBV7-9 with TRBJ2-1; D not resolved. The CDR3 covers 13 residues. V gave up 1 base and J gave up 9 bases, with 10 bases separating them. Germline loops: CDR1 SEHNR, CDR2 FQNEAQ (reference sequence). CDR3 residues: CASSLGLQPEQFF. CDR3 sequence (DNA): TGTGCCAGCAGCTTAGGTCTCCAGCCTGAGCAGTTCTTC.

This chain joins TRBV18 and TRBJ2-7; D gene ambiguous. The V end was cut by 6 bases, the J end by 3 bases, with 12 bases between. Germline lookup yields CDR1 KGHSH and CDR2 LQKENI. The CDR3 covers 13 residues. In nucleotides, the CDR3 is TGTGCCAGCTCCGAAACCGGCGGCTACGAGCAGTACTTC. The encoded protein is CASSETGGYEQYF.

CDR3 nucleotides: TGTGCCAGCAGCTTAGGCGGGGGGATCGGCTCCTACGAGCAGTACTTC. This translates into CASSLGGGIGSYEQYF. J is TRBJ2-7 and V is TRBV7-2; 8 nucleotides match TRBD2. Germline-derived CDR1 and CDR2 are SGHTA and FQGNSA. With 1 base clipped from V and 0 bases from J, the junction kept 5 bases outside the gene matches. The CDR3 is made up of 16 amino acids.

The V gene is TRBV4-1, the J gene TRBJ1-5; a possible D gene is TRBD1 (5 bases). This CDR3 has 14 residues. Germline-derived CDR1 and CDR2 are MGHRA and YSYEKL. V was cut by 3 bases and J by 7 bases, with 13 bases left in between. CDR3 protein: CASSHGGDGQPQHF. The CDR3 coding sequence is TGCGCCAGCAGCCATGGGGGGGACGGGCAGCCCCAGCATTTT.

The rearrangement links TRBV11-1 to TRBJ2-5; no firm D call. CDR3 length: 13 residues. Germline CDR1 reads SGHAT; CDR2 reads FQDESV (reference sequence). V shed 5 bases and J shed 0 bases, with 7 bases lying between them. CDR3 coding DNA: TGTGCCAGCAGCCTCCGGGACCAAGAGACCCAGTACTTC. It codes for CASSLRDQETQYF.

This chain joins TRBV19 and TRBJ2-2; D gene uncertain. The CDR3 has 13 amino acids. Looked up from germline, CDR1 is LNHDA and CDR2 is SQIVND (reference sequence). Trimming shortened V by 0 bases and J by 6 bases, and 5 bases separated the two germline ends. The DNA of the CDR3 is TGTGCCAGTAGTATAGATTGGTCCGGGGAGCTGTTTTTT. It codes for CASSIDWSGELFF.

A single count supports this clone. The rearrangement uses TRBV5-6 and TRBJ1-2; D gene uncertain. From germline, CDR1 is SGHDT and CDR2 YYEEEE. Deletions cut 5 bases from V and 8 bases from J, with 13 bases between. There are 12 residues in the CDR3. The CDR3 nucleotides read TGTGCCAGCAGTCCCCAAACCGGAGGCTACACCTTC. Encoded protein: CASSPQTGGYTF.

The V and J genes are TRBV29-1 and TRBJ2-5, with D perhaps TRBD1 (5 bases). The DNA end is more similar to TRBJ2-7, so the J call may be wrong. The CDR3 length is 14 residues. CDR1 is SQVTM and CDR2 is ANQGSEA in the germline V gene. Here the CDR3 DNA reads TGCAGCGTTGAAGGGGGAAAGGGCAGGGACGAGCAGTACTTC. The encoded protein is CSVEGGKGRDEQYF.